Sequencing of this T cell receptor beta chain was carried out in a study of CD8+ T cells in alopecia areata. Concerning this clone: Its antigen remains unknown.

In each case, RNA was isolated and then reverse transcribed into cDNA as the sequencing template. Only in-frame clones appear in the TCRdb table, and some are missing; sequencing was by immunoSEQ multiplex PCR. The sample includes fewer than 150,000 clones, roughly 68% seen only once; the top ten take around 2.7%. The sorting of PBMCs gave CD4+ and CD8+ T cells. Germline V CDR1 and CDR2: SQVTM, ANQGSEA. The CDR3 is 18 residues long. V shed 4 bases, J shed 0 bases, and the junction held 13 bases outside the gene matches. Study outcomes and limitations: With patients, TCR sharing proved less clear than in mice, a difference possibly related to HLA. Affected lesional scalp, above all in alopecia totalis/universalis, was more clonal than normal scalp. Sequencing of scalp samples also captures resident alphabeta T cells of normal skin.

What was sequenced was CD4+ T cells sorted from blood. This TCR derives from a human donor in good health. The rearrangement uses TRBV29-1 and TRBJ2-2; 8 bases fit TRBD1. Here the CDR3 reads CSVGSRLGQAPNTGELFF. The CDR3 coding sequence is TGCAGCGTTGGATCCCGACTGGGACAGGCTCCGAACACCGGGGAGCTGTTTTTT.